The clone carrying this T cell receptor beta chain appeared a few times. Its antigen is unidentified. The data belong to a study of CD8 T cells in ankylosing spondylitis. Study findings and constraints: It appeared that ankylosing spondylitis blood was characterized by a TCR beta motif of roughly 8 highly homologous variants.

Quantitative 5'-RACE with molecular barcodes generated TCR beta libraries. TCRdb called the 5' RACE reads again in MiXCR, with one record for every CDR3 protein. The data hold around 540,000 distinct CDR3 sequences, with about 13% observed a single time. The germline V gene encodes CDR1 LGHDT and CDR2 YNNKEL (reference sequence). The CDR3 has 15 residues. The V and J ends lost 1 base and 2 bases respectively, with 10 bases between them. The source is a male donor with ankylosing spondylitis. This sequence joins TRBV3-1 and TRBJ2-3; weak D call: TRBD2 (5 bases). Sequenced input: blood, either unsorted or a sorted T cell fraction (not recorded which). Written as DNA, the CDR3 is TGTGCCAGCAGCCAAGTTCCTCGGGACACAGATACGCAGTATTTT. Translation: CASSQVPRDTDTQYF.